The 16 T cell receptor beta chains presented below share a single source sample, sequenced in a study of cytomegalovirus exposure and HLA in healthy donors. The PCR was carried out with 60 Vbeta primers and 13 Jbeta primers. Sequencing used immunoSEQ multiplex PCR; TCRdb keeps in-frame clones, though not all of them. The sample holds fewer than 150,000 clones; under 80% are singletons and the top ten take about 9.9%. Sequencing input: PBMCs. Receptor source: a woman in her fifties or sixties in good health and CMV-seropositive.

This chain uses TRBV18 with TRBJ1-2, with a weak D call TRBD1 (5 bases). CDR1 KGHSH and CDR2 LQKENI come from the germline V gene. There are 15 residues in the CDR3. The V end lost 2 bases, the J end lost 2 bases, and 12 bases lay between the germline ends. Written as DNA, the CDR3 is TGTGCCAGCTCACCAGGGGCGGCCGGGAACTATGGCTACACCTTC. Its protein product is CASSPGAAGNYGYTF.

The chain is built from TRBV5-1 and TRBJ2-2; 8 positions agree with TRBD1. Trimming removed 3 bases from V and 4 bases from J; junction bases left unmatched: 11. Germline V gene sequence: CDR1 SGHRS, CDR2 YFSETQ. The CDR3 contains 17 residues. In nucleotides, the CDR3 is TGCGCCAGCAGCTACCTACAGGGGGATCCGGGCACCGGGGAGCTGTTTTTT. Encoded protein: CASSYLQGDPGTGELFF.

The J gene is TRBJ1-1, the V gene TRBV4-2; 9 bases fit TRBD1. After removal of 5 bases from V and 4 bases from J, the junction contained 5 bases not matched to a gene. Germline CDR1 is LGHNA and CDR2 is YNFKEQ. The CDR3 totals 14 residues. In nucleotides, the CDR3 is TGTGCCAGCAGCATAACGACAGGGGGCACTGAAGCTTTCTTT. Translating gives CASSITTGGTEAFF.

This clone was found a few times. The CDR3 here is CASSFRTGDEQYF. For the CDR3, the DNA is TGTGCCAGCAGTTTTAGAACAGGGGACGAGCAGTACTTC. The chain recombines TRBV28 with TRBJ2-7; the match to TRBD1 covers 7 bases. V trimming: 3 bases; J trimming: 5 bases; junction bases outside the gene matches: 4. CDR3 length equals 13 residues. Germline V CDR1 and CDR2: MDHEN, SYDVKM.

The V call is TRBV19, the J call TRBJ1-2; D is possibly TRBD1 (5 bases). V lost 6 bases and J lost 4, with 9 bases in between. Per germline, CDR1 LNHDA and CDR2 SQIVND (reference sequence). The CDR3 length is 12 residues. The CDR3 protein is CASSDSSYGYTF. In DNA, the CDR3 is TGTGCCAGTAGCGACAGCAGCTATGGCTACACCTTC. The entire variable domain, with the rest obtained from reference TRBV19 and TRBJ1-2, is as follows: DGGITQSPKYLFRKEGQNVTLSCEQNLNHDAMYWYRQDPGQGLRLIYYSQIVNDFQKGDIAEGYSVSREKKESFPLTVTSAQKNPTAFYLCASSDSSYGYTFGSGTRLTVV.

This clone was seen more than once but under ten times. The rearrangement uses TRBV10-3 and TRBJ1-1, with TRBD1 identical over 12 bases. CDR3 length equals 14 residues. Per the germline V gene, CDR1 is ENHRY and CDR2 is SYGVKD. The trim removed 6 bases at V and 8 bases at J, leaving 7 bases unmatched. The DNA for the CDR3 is TGTGCCATCAGAGGGGACAGGGGGCGAACCGAAGCTTTCTTT. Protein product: CAIRGDRGRTEAFF.

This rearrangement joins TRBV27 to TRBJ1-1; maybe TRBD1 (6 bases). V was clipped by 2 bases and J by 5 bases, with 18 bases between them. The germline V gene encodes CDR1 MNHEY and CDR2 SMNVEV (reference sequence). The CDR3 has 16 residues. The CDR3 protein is CASSLNGRQDVTEAFF. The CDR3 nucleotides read TGTGCCAGCAGTTTAAACGGTAGACAGGATGTGACTGAAGCTTTCTTT.

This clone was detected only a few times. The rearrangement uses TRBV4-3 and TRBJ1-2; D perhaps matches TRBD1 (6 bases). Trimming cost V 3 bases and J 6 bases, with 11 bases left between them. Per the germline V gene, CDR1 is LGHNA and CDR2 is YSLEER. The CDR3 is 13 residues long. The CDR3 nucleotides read TGCGCCAGCAGCCAGGTTTCAGGGGATGGCTACACCTTC. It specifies CASSQVSGDGYTF.

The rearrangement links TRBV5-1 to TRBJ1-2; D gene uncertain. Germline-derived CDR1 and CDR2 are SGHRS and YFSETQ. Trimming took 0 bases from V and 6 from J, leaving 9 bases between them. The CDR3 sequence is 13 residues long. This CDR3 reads CASSLEGVDGYTF. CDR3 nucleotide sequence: TGCGCCAGCAGCTTGGAGGGAGTCGATGGCTACACCTTC.

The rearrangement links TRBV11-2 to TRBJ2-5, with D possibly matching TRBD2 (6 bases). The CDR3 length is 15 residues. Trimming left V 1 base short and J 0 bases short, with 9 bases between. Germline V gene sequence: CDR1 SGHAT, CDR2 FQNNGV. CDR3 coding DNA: TGTGCCAGCAGCTTAGGGGGGGAGTACCAAGAGACCCAGTACTTC. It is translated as CASSLGGEYQETQYF.

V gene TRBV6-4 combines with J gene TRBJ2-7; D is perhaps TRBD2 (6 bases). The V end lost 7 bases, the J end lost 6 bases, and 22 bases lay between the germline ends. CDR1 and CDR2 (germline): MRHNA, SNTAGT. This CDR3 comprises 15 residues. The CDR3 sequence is CASKEEPGLTTEQYF. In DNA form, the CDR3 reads TGTGCCAGCAAAGAAGAACCGGGACTTACAACCGAGCAGTACTTC.

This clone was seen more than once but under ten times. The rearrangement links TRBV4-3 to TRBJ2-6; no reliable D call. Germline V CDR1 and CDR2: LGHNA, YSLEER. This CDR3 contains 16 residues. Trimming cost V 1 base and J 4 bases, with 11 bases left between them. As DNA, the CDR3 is TGCGCCAGCAGCCAAGGAGGTACTGCAGGGGCCAACGTCCTGACTTTC. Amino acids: CASSQGGTAGANVLTF.

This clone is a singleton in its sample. The CDR3: CASSPQGVEQFF. The CDR3 DNA reads as TGTGCCAGCAGTCCCCAGGGGGTTGAGCAGTTCTTC. The gene calls are TRBV6-1 and TRBJ2-1; 7 nucleotides align to TRBD1. In germline, CDR1 is MNHNS, CDR2 SASEGT. Germline trimming cut 5 bases from V and 9 bases from J; bases unmatched to any gene: 4. There are 12 residues in the CDR3.

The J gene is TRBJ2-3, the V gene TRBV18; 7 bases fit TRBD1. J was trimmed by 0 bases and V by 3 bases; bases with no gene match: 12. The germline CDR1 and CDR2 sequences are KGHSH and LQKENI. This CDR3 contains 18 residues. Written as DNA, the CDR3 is TGTGCCAGCTCACCGGTCGTACTCAGGACAGGTAGCACAGATACGCAGTATTTT. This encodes CASSPVVLRTGSTDTQYF.

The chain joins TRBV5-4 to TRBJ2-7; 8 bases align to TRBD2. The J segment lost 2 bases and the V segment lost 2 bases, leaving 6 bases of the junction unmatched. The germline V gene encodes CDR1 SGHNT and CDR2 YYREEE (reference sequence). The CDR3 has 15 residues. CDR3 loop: CASSLSAGGPYEQYF. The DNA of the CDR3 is TGTGCCAGCAGCTTAAGTGCGGGGGGCCCCTACGAGCAGTACTTC.

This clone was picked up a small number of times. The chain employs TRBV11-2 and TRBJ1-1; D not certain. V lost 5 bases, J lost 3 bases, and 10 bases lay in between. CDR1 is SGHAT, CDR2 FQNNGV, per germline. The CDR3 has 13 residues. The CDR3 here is CASSPDIDTEAFF. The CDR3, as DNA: TGTGCCAGCAGCCCAGATATTGACACTGAAGCTTTCTTT. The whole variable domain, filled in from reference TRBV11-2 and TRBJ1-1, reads EAGVAQSPRYKIIEKRQSVAFWCNPISGHATLYWYQQILGQGPKLLIQFQNNGVVDDSQLPKDRFSAERLKGVDSTLKIQPAKLEDSAVYLCASSPDIDTEAFFGQGTRLTVV.